The 26 T cell receptor beta chains presented below share a single source sample, sequenced in a study of response to subunit inactivated influenza vaccine (dated by TCRdb to about 2018). The library was built by means of RT-PCR. Sequencing took place on an Illumina HiSeq 2500. Through fastp at Q25 and MiXCR, TCRdb rebuilt clones from the public reads, retaining in-frame beta chains. Identical CDR3 protein sequences are pooled into one entry, listed with their most common genes and DNA. The sample table contains about 240,000 distinct CDR3 sequences; only one count was recorded for more than 10% of them. The ten largest clonotypes hold approximately 7.8% of the sample. The sequenced sample was non-naive T cells sorted from PBMCs, obtained 14 days before vaccination. The intended sense of this specimen's cell subset or site label: memory T cell fraction. Receptors originate from a man aged 50 to 60 who received an inactivated influenza vaccine. Donor details come from another sample of the same person, matched by shared clones.

This sequence joins TRBV20-1 and TRBJ1-1, with 7 bases lining up with TRBD1. The CDR3 consists of 15 residues. The J segment lost 4 bases and the V segment lost 0 bases, leaving 8 bases of the junction unmatched. Germline V gene lookup returns CDR1 DFQATT and CDR2 SNEGSKA (reference sequence). In DNA, the CDR3 is TGCAGTGCTAGAGATCCGGCAGGGGGTAGCACTGAAGCTTTCTTT. Its protein product is CSARDPAGGSTEAFF.

This clonotype was detected only a few times. The chain is built from TRBV29-1 and TRBJ2-5; TRBD2 aligns across 7 bases. The CDR3 is made up of 10 amino acids. The J segment lost 4 bases and the V segment lost 7 bases, leaving 0 bases of the junction unmatched. CDR1 and CDR2 (germline): SQVTM, ANQGSEA. DNA for the CDR3: TGCAGCGCGGGGGGAGAGACCCAGTACTTC. Translation: CSAGGETQYF.

The sample holds a few counts of this clonotype. The V call is TRBV5-1, the J call TRBJ2-3; D uncertain. CDR3 length equals 12 residues. The germline CDR1 and CDR2 sequences are SGHRS and YFSETQ. Trimming shortened V by 0 bases and J by 5 bases, and 4 bases separated the two germline ends. CDR3 sequence: CASSLAQDTQYF. The CDR3 DNA reads as TGCGCCAGCAGCTTGGCCCAAGATACGCAGTATTTT.

In this sample, this clonotype turned up a few times. The chain employs TRBV5-1 and TRBJ2-7; possibly TRBD1 for D (5 bases). The V end was cut by 0 bases, the J end by 5 bases, with 15 bases between. Germline V gene lookup returns CDR1 SGHRS and CDR2 YFSETQ. The CDR3 covers 15 residues. CDR3 sequence: CASSLEGNFNHEQYF. CDR3 DNA: TGCGCCAGCAGCTTGGAGGGGAACTTTAACCACGAGCAGTACTTC.

This clonotype was counted only a few times. In nucleotides, the CDR3 is TGTGCCACCAGCAGAGATGTGGTCAGCTTCGCCTACGAGCAGTACTTC. It codes for CATSRDVVSFAYEQYF. The rearrangement links TRBV15 to TRBJ2-7; D is unresolved. The V gene lost 0 bases and the J gene lost 2 bases, with 14 bases spanning the gap. CDR3 length: 16 residues. The V gene's germline CDR1 is LNHNV and CDR2 YYDKDF (reference sequence).

This clonotype was counted a few times. The genes are TRBV5-1 and TRBJ2-5, with D possibly being TRBD2 (6 bases). Germline V lookup: CDR1 SGHRS, CDR2 YFSETQ. V was trimmed by 0 bases and J by 1 base, leaving 13 bases between them. This CDR3 has 16 residues. CDR3 sequence reads: CASSLVGGRTQETQYF. As DNA, the CDR3 is TGCGCCAGCAGCTTGGTGGGGGGACGAACCCAAGAGACCCAGTACTTC. Complete variable domain (other parts from reference TRBV5-1 and TRBJ2-5): KAGVTQTPRYLIKTRGQQVTLSCSPISGHRSVSWYQQTPGQGLQFLFEYFSETQRNKGNFPGRFSGRQFSNSRSEMNVSTLELGDSALYLCASSLVGGRTQETQYFGPGTRLLVL.

This clonotype came up a few times. The chain is built from TRBV30 and TRBJ2-1, with D unresolved. The CDR3 has 12 amino acids. The germline gives CDR1 GTSNPN, CDR2 SVGIG (reference sequence). Trimming cost V 0 bases and J 4 bases, with 4 bases left between them. CDR3 coding DNA: TGTGCCTGGAGTGTGAGATACAATGAGCAGTTCTTC. Amino acid sequence: CAWSVRYNEQFF.

There are a few counts of this clonotype. This sequence joins TRBV3-1 and TRBJ2-7; D remains unclear. The germline gives CDR1 LGHDT, CDR2 YNNKEL (reference sequence). V was pared by 0 bases and J by 7 bases, with 16 bases between. The CDR3 is 15 amino acids. For the CDR3, the DNA is TGTGCCAGCAGCCAAGAGCTGACGGCGAGAATTGAGCAGTACTTC. It yields the protein CASSQELTARIEQYF.

There are many counts of this clonotype. The chain carries TRBV4-3 and TRBJ1-2; the match to TRBD1 covers 7 bases. CDR1 is LGHNA and CDR2 is YSLEER in the germline V gene. This CDR3 is 15 amino acids long. J gave up 4 bases and V 0 bases, and 5 bases lay outside the gene matches. The DNA of the CDR3 is TGCGCCAGCAGCCAAGATGTGACAGGGTCCTATGGCTACACCTTC. It translates to CASSQDVTGSYGYTF.

The rearrangement joins TRBV6-1 to TRBJ2-1; D could derive from TRBD1 or TRBD2 (7 bases each). CDR1 is MNHNS, CDR2 SASEGT, per germline. V lost 5 bases and J lost 7, with 12 bases in between. There are 13 residues in the CDR3. CDR3 nucleotides: TGTGCCAGCAGTCGCAGGGGGGGGAATGAGCAGTTCTTC. Its translation is CASSRRGGNEQFF.

The rearrangement uses TRBV6-2 or TRBV6-3 and TRBJ2-5, with 9 positions matching TRBD1. The CDR3 is 13 amino acids. J lost 2 bases, V lost 7 bases, and 2 bases had no gene match. CDR1 MNHEY and CDR2 SVGEGT come from the germline V gene. In DNA form, the CDR3 reads TGTGCCAGCACGGGACAGGGACAAGAGACCCAGTACTTC. It encodes CASTGQGQETQYF.

This clonotype was counted a few times. The chain links TRBV6-2 or TRBV6-3 to TRBJ1-2; 8 bases align to TRBD1. The CDR3 covers 18 residues. V dropped 6 bases and J dropped 2; count of bases not matched to a gene: 17. Germline V gene lookup returns CDR1 MNHEY and CDR2 SVGEGT. CDR3 in DNA: TGTGCCAGCAGAAGACATTATCCGGGACAGGACCCCAACTATGGCTACACCTTC. Translated, it gives CASRRHYPGQDPNYGYTF.

V usage is TRBV5-4 and J usage is TRBJ2-1; no definite D call. Germline CDR1 SGHNT, CDR2 YYREEE (reference sequence). The CDR3 runs to 16 residues. V lost 1 base to trimming and J lost 6 bases, with 17 bases between them. CDR3 nucleotide sequence: TGTGCCAGCAGCTTGAGGACCCACGCCCGAGGCAATGAGCAGTTCTTC. Translated: CASSLRTHARGNEQFF.

This clonotype was counted between two and nine times. The chain joins TRBV20-1 to TRBJ2-1, with 15 bases lining up with TRBD2. The CDR3 spans 18 residues. Per germline, CDR1 DFQATT and CDR2 SNEGSKA (reference sequence). The V and J ends lost 2 bases and 5 bases, in that order; junction bases with no gene match: 10. The CDR3 region is CSARYFGTSGRPNNEQFF. DNA for the CDR3: TGCAGTGCTAGATACTTCGGGACTAGCGGGAGGCCTAACAATGAGCAGTTCTTC.

The sample holds many counts of this clonotype. The chain recombines TRBV4-3 with TRBJ2-7; the D gene is possibly TRBD2 (6 bases). Germline CDR1 reads LGHNA; CDR2 reads YSLEER. The V end lost 0 bases, the J end lost 3 bases, and 12 bases lay between the germline ends. This CDR3 region has 15 residues. CDR3 region: CASSQDPAGVYEQYF. The DNA of the CDR3 is TGCGCCAGCAGCCAAGATCCAGCGGGCGTCTACGAGCAGTACTTC.

This clonotype was seen repeatedly, ten times or more. This rearrangement joins TRBV2 to TRBJ2-7; D is perhaps TRBD2 (7 bases). Germline V CDR1 and CDR2: SNHLY, FYNNEI. Trimming left V 7 bases short and J 2 bases short, with 12 bases between. The CDR3 is 13 amino acids. CDR3 sequence reads: CASTEGGTYEQYF. The CDR3 DNA follows: TGTGCCAGCACGGAGGGGGGGACCTACGAGCAGTACTTC.

The chain couples TRBV6-1 to TRBJ2-7, with D possibly matching TRBD1 (6 bases). CDR3 length: 12 residues. Trimming stripped 2 bases from V and 5 bases from J, with 7 bases between. Germline V gene lookup returns CDR1 MNHNS and CDR2 SASEGT. The CDR3, as DNA: TGTGCCAGCAGTGAACAGGGGAACGAGCAGTACTTC. Residues: CASSEQGNEQYF.

This clonotype was recorded many times. This chain uses TRBV2 with TRBJ2-5, with unresolved D. The CDR3 consists of 11 residues. V lost 10 bases, J lost 0 bases, and 6 bases lay in between. Per the germline V gene, CDR1 is SNHLY and CDR2 is FYNNEI. For the CDR3, the DNA is TGTGCCACCGGGTACCAAGAGACCCAGTACTTC. As protein: CATGYQETQYF.

This chain links TRBV6-2 or TRBV6-3 with TRBJ2-1, with D tentatively TRBD2 (6 bases). The CDR3 covers 15 residues. The germline gives CDR1 MNHEY, CDR2 SVGEGT. Trimming left V 2 bases short and J 6 bases short, with 14 bases between. CDR3 loop: CASSYPRRGLNEQFF. The CDR3 DNA reads as TGTGCCAGCAGTTACCCCCGGCGGGGACTCAATGAGCAGTTCTTC.

At least ten counts were recorded for this clonotype. The rearrangement joins TRBV4-3 to TRBJ2-7; 9 bases map to TRBD1. CDR1 and CDR2 from the germline V gene are LGHNA and YSLEER. This CDR3 spans 18 amino acids. V lost 1 base, J lost 0 bases, and 10 bases stayed unmatched. The CDR3 coding sequence is TGCGCCAGCAGCCAAGGTGTCCCGGGACAGGGCCTCTCCTACGAGCAGTACTTC. Translation gives CASSQGVPGQGLSYEQYF.

This chain connects TRBV20-1 to TRBJ2-4, with 12 bases aligning to TRBD2. Unmatched junction bases numbered 4, after V lost 3 bases and J lost 7 bases. Germline loops: CDR1 DFQATT, CDR2 SNEGSKA (reference sequence). This CDR3 has 14 residues. The CDR3 DNA reads as TGCAGTGCTAGGGAGACTAGCGGGAGTAACATTCAGTACTTC. The encoded protein is CSARETSGSNIQYF.

The genes are TRBV9 and TRBJ2-7; D may match TRBD1 or TRBD2 (5 bases each). V shed 0 bases and J shed 2 bases, with 18 bases lying between them. From germline, CDR1 is SGDLS and CDR2 YYNGEE. This CDR3 comprises 17 residues. The DNA of the CDR3 is TGTGCCAGCAGCGTAGGAAGTGGGGGTAAGTCCCCCTACGAGCAGTACTTC. Amino acid sequence: CASSVGSGGKSPYEQYF.

This clonotype has ten or more counts. The chain recombines TRBV14 with TRBJ2-3, with D possibly being TRBD1 or TRBD2 (5 bases each). Germline V gene sequence: CDR1 SGHDN, CDR2 FVKESK. Trimming shortened V by 0 bases and J by 2 bases, and 12 bases separated the two germline ends. The CDR3 is 16 amino acids. CDR3 in DNA: TGTGCCAGCAGCCAAGAGGGGACGGCGAACACAGATACGCAGTATTTT. It is translated as CASSQEGTANTDTQYF.

The chain joins TRBV7-8 to TRBJ2-3; TRBD2 agrees at 10 bases. Losses at the gene ends were 0 bases for V and 4 bases for J; bases not matched to a gene: 7. This CDR3 has 17 residues. CDR1 is SGHVS and CDR2 is FQNEAQ in the germline V gene. The CDR3 spells CASSLAFRAGGADTQYF. The CDR3 coding sequence is TGTGCCAGCAGCTTAGCGTTCAGAGCGGGGGGGGCAGATACGCAGTATTTT.

In this sample, this clonotype turned up many times. The chain combines TRBV5-1 with TRBJ1-4; maybe TRBD1 (6 bases). Germline-derived CDR1 and CDR2 are SGHRS and YFSETQ. The CDR3 consists of 15 residues. The V end was cut by 3 bases, the J end by 3 bases, with 12 bases between. Here the CDR3 DNA reads TGCGCCAGCAGCTCTACAGGGTCTTCTAATGAAAAACTGTTTTTT. Its protein product is CASSSTGSSNEKLFF.

To note about this clonotype: This may come from a read error, since a much larger clone is one base off. The rearrangement uses TRBV3-1 and TRBJ2-2; 9 bases match TRBD2. Germline V gives CDR1 LGHDT, CDR2 YNNKEL (reference sequence). The CDR3 is 14 residues long. The chain's CDR3 is CATSQPSGVGELFF. In DNA, the CDR3 is TGTGCCACCAGCCAGCCTAGCGGGGTTGGGGAGCTGTTTTTT.